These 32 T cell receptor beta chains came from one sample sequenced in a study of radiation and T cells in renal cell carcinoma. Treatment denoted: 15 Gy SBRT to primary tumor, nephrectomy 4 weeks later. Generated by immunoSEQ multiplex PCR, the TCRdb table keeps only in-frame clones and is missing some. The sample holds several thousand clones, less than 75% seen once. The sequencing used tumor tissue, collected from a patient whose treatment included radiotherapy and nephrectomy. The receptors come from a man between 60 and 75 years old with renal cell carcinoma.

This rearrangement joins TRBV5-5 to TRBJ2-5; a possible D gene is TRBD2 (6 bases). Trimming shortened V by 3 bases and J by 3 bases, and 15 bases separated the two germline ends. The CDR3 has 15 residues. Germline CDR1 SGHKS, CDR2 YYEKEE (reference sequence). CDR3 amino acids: CASSSLGGAEETQYF. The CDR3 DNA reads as TGTGCCAGCAGCTCCCTAGGCGGGGCCGAAGAGACCCAGTACTTC.

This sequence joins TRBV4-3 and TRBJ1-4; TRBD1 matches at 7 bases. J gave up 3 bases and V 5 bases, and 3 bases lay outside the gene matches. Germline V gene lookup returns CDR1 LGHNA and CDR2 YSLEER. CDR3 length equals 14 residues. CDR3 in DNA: TGCGCCAGCAGCTCGACAGGGTCTAATGAAAAACTGTTTTTT. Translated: CASSSTGSNEKLFF.

The CDR3 coding sequence is TGTGCCAGCCCCCCTAGCGGCCTTTACAATGAGCAGTTCTTC. This sequence encodes CASPPSGLYNEQFF. This chain uses TRBV28 with TRBJ2-1; 7 bases line up with TRBD2. The germline CDR1 and CDR2 sequences are MDHEN and SYDVKM. The V and J ends lost 8 bases and 4 bases, in that order; junction bases with no gene match: 8. The CDR3 is 14 amino acids.

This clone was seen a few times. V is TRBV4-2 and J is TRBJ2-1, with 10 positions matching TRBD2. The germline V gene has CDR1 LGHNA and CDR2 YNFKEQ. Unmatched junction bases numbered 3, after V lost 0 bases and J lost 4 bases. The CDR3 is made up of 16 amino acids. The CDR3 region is CASSQEEAGGYNEQFF. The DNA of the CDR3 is TGTGCCAGCAGCCAAGAAGAAGCGGGAGGGTACAATGAGCAGTTCTTC.

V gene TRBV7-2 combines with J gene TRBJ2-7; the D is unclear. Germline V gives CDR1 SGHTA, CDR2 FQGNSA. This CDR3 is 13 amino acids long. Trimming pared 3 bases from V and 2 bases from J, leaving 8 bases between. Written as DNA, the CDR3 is TGTGCCAGCAGCTTGGCAGGACCCTACGAGCAGTACTTC. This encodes CASSLAGPYEQYF.

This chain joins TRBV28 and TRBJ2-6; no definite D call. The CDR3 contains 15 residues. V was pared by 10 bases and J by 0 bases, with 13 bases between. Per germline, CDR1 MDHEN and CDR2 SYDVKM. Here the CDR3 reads CATDIGNSGANVLTF. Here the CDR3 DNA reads TGTGCCACCGACATAGGGAACTCTGGGGCCAACGTCCTGACTTTC. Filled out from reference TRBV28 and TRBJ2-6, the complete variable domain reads DVKVTQSSRYLVKRTGEKVFLECVQDMDHENMFWYRQDPGLGLRLIYFSYDVKMKEKGDIPEGYSVSREKKERFSLILESASTNQTSMYLCATDIGNSGANVLTFGAGSRLTVL.

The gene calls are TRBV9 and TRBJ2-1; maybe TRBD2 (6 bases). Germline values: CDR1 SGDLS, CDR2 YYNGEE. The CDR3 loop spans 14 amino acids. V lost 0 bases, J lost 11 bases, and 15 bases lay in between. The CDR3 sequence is CASSVGASERKQFF. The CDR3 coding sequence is TGTGCCAGCAGCGTAGGTGCTAGCGAGAGAAAGCAGTTCTTC.

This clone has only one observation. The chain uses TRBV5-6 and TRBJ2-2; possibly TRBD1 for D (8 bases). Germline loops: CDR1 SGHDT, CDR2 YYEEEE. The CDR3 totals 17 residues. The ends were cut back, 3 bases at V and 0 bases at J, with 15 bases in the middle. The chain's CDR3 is CASSWGGQEANTGELFF. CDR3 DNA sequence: TGTGCCAGCAGCTGGGGGGGACAGGAGGCGAACACCGGGGAGCTGTTTTTT.

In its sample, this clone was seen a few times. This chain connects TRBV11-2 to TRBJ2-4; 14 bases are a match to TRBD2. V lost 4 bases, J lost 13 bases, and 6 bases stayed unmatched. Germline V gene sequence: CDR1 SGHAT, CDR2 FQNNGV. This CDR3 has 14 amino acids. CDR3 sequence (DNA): TGTGCCAGCAGCTCGGGACTAGCGGGAGCGGGACAGTACTTC. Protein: CASSSGLAGAGQYF.

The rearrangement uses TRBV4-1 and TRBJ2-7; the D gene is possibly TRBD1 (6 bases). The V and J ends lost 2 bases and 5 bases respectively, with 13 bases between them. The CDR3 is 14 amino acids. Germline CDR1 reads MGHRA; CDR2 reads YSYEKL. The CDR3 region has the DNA TGCGCCAGCAGCCAAATGTCGGCAGGGGACGAGCAGTACTTC. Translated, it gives CASSQMSAGDEQYF.

The CDR3 loop reads CASSQGGGPGSGNTIYF. As DNA, the CDR3 is TGTGCCAGCAGCCAAGGAGGGGGACCAGGGTCTGGAAACACCATATATTTT. The V call is TRBV4-2, the J call TRBJ1-3; maybe TRBD1 (6 bases). Trimming stripped 1 base from V and 1 base from J, with 14 bases between. This CDR3 region has 17 residues. Germline-derived CDR1 and CDR2 are LGHNA and YNFKEQ.

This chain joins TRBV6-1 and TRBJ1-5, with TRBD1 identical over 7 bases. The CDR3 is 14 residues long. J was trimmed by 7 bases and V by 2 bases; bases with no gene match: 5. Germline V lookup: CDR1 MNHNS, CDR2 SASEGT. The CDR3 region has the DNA TGTGCCAGCAGTGAATCCAGGGGGGACCAGCCCCAGCATTTT. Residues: CASSESRGDQPQHF.

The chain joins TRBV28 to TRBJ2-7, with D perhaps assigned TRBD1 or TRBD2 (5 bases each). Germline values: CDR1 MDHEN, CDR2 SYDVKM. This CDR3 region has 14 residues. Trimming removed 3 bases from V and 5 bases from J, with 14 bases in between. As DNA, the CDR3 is TGTGCCAGCAGTTTTGGGGGTATTAGGCACGAGCAGTACTTC. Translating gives CASSFGGIRHEQYF.

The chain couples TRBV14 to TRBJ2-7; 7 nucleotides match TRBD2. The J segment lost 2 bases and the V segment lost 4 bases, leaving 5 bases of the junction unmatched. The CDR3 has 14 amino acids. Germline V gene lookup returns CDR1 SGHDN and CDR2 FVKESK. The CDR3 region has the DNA TGTGCCAGCAGCCCCGGGACTACCCCCTACGAGCAGTACTTC. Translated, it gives CASSPGTTPYEQYF. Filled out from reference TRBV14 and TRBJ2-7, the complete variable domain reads EAGVTQFPSHSVIEKGQTVTLRCDPISGHDNLYWYRRVMGKEIKFLLHFVKESKQDESGMPNNRFLAERTGGTYSTLKVQPAELEDSGVYFCASSPGTTPYEQYFGPGTRLTVT.

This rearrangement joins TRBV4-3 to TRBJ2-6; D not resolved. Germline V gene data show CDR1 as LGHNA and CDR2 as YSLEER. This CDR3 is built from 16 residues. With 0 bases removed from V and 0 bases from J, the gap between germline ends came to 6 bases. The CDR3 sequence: CASSQDVSSGANVLTF. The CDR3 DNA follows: TGCGCCAGCAGCCAAGACGTTAGCTCTGGGGCCAACGTCCTGACTTTC.

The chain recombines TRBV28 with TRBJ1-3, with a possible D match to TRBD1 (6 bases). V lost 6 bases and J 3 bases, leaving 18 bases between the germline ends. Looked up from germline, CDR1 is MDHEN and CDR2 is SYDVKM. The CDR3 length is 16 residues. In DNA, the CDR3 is TGTGCCAGCAGACTAAGAGGGGACATATATGGAAACACCATATATTTT. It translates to CASRLRGDIYGNTIYF.

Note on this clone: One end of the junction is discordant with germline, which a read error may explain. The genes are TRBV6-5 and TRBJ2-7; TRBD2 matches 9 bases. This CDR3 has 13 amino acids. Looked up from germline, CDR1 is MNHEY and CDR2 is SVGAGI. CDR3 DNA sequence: TGTGCCATCAGTAGTAGCGGGAGCTACGAGCAGTACTTC. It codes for CAISSSGSYEQYF.

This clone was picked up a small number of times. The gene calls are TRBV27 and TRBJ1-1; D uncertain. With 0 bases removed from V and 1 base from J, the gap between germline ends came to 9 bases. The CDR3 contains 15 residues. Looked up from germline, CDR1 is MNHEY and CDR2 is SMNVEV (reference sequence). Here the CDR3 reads CASSLSHPSNTEAFF. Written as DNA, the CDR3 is TGTGCCAGCAGTTTATCCCACCCCTCGAACACTGAAGCTTTCTTT.

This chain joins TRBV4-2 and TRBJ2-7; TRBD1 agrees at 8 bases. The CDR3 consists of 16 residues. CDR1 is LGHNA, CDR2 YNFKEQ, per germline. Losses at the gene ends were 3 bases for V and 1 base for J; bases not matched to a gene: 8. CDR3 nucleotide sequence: TGTGCCAGCAGCCAGGAGAACAGGGGGAGTTCCTACGAGCAGTACTTC. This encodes CASSQENRGSSYEQYF.

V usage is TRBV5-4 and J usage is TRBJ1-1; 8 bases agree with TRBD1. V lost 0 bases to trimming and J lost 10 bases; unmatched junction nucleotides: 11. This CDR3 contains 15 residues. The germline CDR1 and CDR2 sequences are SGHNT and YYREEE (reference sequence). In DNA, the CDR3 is TGTGCCAGCAGCTTGGCCCTGACAGGGGCCGCAGGAGCTTTCTTT. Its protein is CASSLALTGAAGAFF.

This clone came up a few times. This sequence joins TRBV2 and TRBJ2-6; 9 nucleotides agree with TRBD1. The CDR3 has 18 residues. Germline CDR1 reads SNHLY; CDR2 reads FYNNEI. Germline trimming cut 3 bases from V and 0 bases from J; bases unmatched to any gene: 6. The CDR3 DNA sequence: TGTGCCAGCAGTGAGACAGGGGGAAGACTCTCTGGGGCCAACGTCCTGACTTTC. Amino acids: CASSETGGRLSGANVLTF.

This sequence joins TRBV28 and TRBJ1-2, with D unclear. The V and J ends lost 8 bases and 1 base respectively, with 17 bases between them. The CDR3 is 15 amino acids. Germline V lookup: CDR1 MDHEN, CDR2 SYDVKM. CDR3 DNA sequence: TGTGCCAGCGGCTCCCCCGGAGGGATTAACTATGGCTACACCTTC. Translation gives CASGSPGGINYGYTF.

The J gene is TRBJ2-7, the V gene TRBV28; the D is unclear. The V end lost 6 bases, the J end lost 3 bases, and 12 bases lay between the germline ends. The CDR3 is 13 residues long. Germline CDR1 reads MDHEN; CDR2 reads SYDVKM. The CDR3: CASRLRADYEQYF. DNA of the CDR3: TGTGCCAGCAGGTTACGGGCTGACTACGAGCAGTACTTC.

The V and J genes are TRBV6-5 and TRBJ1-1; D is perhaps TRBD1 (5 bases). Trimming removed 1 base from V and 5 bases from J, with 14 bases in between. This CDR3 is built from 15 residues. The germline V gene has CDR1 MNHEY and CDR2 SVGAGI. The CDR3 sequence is CASSYFPTGTTEAFF. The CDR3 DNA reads TGTGCCAGCAGTTACTTCCCCACCGGGACGACTGAAGCTTTCTTT.

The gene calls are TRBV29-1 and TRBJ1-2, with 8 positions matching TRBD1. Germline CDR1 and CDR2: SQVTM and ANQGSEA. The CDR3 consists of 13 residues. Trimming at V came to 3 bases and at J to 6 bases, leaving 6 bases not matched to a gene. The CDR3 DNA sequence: TGCAGCGTTGAGACAGGGGTGGTCGATGGCTACACCTTC. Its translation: CSVETGVVDGYTF.

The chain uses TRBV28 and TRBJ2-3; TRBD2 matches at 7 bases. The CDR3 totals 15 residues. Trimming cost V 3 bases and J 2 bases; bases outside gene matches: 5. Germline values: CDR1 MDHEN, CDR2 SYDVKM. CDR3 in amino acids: CASSLSGDYTDTQYF. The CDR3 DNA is TGTGCCAGCAGTTTGTCGGGGGACTACACAGATACGCAGTATTTT.

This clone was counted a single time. The CDR3 loop reads CASSLYPGANVLTF. DNA for the CDR3: TGTGCCAGCAGCTTATATCCAGGGGCCAACGTCCTGACTTTC. V is TRBV11-2 and J is TRBJ2-6; D gene unclear. This CDR3 is built from 14 residues. Per the germline V gene, CDR1 is SGHAT and CDR2 is FQNNGV. Trimming took off 2 bases at V and 4 bases at J, with 6 bases between the two ends.

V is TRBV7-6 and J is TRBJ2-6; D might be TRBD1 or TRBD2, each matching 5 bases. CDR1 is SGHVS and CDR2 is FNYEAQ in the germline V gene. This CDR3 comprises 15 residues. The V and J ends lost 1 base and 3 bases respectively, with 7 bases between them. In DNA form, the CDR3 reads TGTGCCAGCAGCTTAGATGGGGGTGGGGCCAACGTCCTGACTTTC. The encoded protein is CASSLDGGGANVLTF. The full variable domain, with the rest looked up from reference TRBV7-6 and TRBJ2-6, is GAGVSQSPRYKVTKRGQDVALRCDPISGHVSLYWYRQALGQGPEFLTYFNYEAQQDKSGLPNDRFSAERPEGSISTLTIQRTEQRDSAMYRCASSLDGGGANVLTFGAGSRLTVL.

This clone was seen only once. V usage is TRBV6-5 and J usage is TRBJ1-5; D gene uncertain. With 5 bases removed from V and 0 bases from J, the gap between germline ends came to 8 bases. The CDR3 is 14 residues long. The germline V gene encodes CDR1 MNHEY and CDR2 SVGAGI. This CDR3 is CASSPRDSNQPQHF. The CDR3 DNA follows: TGTGCCAGCAGTCCTCGGGATAGCAATCAGCCCCAGCATTTT.

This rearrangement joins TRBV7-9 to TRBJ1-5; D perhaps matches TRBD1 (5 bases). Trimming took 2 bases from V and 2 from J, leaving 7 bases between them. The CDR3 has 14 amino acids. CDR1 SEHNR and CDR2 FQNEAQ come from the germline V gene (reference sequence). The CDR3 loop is CASSLSTGNQPQHF. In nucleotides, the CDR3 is TGTGCCAGCAGCTTATCGACAGGCAATCAGCCCCAGCATTTT.

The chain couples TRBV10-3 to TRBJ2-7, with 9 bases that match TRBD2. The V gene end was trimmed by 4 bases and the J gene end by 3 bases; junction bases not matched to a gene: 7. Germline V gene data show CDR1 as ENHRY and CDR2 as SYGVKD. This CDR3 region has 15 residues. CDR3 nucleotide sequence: TGTGCCATCAGTGCGTTAGCGGGAGCTCACTACGAGCAGTACTTC. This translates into CAISALAGAHYEQYF.

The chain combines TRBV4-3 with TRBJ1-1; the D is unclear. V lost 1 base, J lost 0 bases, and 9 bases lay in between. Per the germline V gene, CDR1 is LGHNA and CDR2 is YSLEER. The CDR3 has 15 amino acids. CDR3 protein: CASSQAWIVNTEAFF. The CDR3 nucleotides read TGCGCCAGCAGCCAAGCGTGGATAGTGAACACTGAAGCTTTCTTT.